This TCR beta chain was sequenced in a study of T-cell reconstitution after alpha-beta-depleted transplantation in children. Preparation of the TCRbeta library was carried out with unique molecular identifiers. TCRdb recomputed calls from the PCR reads with MiXCR, one row per CDR3 protein. The sample shows around 420,000 distinct CDR3 sequences, under 20% of them seen only once. Germline V CDR1 and CDR2: LNHDA, SQIVND (reference sequence). This CDR3 has 12 residues. Between the trimmed V and J ends, which lost 8 bases and 5 bases, there was a span of 10 bases. A remark on this clonotype: Its target is not known.

Findings and limits, study-wide: After transplant, at about two months, alpha-beta T cells were reportedly derived from several hundred expanded graft clones. Hyperexpanded clones declined; after one year, newly produced T cells mostly supplied diversity. After transplant, high TCRbeta diversity at day 60 in some patients arose from surviving recipient T cells and thymic progenitors.

Source: PBMCs, mostly from graft donor cells, taken 360 days after TCRalphabeta/CD19-depleted stem cell transplant. The V call is TRBV19, the J call TRBJ1-5; a weak D match, TRBD1 (6 bases). This clonotype was obtained from a boy in the first two years of life who had a stem cell transplant for Wiskott-Aldrich syndrome, so the T cells may come from the graft donor. The CDR3 sequence is CASQGMDQPQHF. The CDR3 bases are TGTGCCAGTCAGGGGATGGATCAGCCCCAGCATTTT.